Presented here are 25 T cell receptor beta chains from one specimen sequenced in a study of CD8+ T cells in alopecia areata (dated by TCRdb to the late 2010s). The time point label for this specimen denotes: baseline before oral tofacitinib. Libraries were prepared through the immunoSEQ multiplex PCR assay. RNA was extracted from all samples and reverse transcribed into cDNA, which served as template for TCR sequencing. Drawn from immuneACCESS, this table holds only the in-frame rearrangements with V and J called that TCRdb kept. Clones are partly lost; checked studies trace under half to an unresolved V gene and leave the rest unexplained. The sample table contains 70,000 or so clones; only one count was recorded for approximately 64% of them. The ten largest clones add up to approximately 15% of the sample. The source material was CD8+ T cells sorted from blood, sampled at week 0. All receptors derive from a human donor with alopecia areata.

This clone was counted at least ten times. The chain joins TRBV29-1 to TRBJ2-5; perhaps TRBD1 as D (5 bases). CDR3 size: 12 residues. Trimming removed 4 bases at V and 6 bases at J, with 12 bases between. Germline V gene lookup returns CDR1 SQVTM and CDR2 ANQGSEA. CDR3 amino acids: CSVVLQGQTQYF. The CDR3 DNA reads TGCAGCGTTGTTCTCCAGGGTCAGACCCAGTACTTC.

This rearrangement joins TRBV19 to TRBJ2-5, with D tentatively TRBD2 (6 bases). In germline, CDR1 is LNHDA, CDR2 SQIVND (reference sequence). Trimming took 5 bases from V and 3 from J, leaving 10 bases between them. This CDR3 contains 13 residues. The CDR3 DNA sequence: TGTGCCAGTAGTGGGGTAGCGGAAGAGACCCAGTACTTC. It codes for CASSGVAEETQYF.

This rearrangement joins TRBV9 to TRBJ2-3; 8 bases match TRBD1. Germline CDR1 SGDLS, CDR2 YYNGEE. With 2 bases clipped from V and 0 bases from J, the junction kept 5 bases outside the gene matches. The CDR3 runs 16 residues. CDR3 DNA: TGTGCCAGCAGCGTTCGGACAGGGCTTAGCACAGATACGCAGTATTTT. Translating gives CASSVRTGLSTDTQYF.

The J gene is TRBJ2-7, the V gene TRBV5-6; 7 bases are shared with TRBD1. CDR1 and CDR2 (germline): SGHDT, YYEEEE. J gave up 5 bases and V 0 bases, and 17 bases lay outside the gene matches. This CDR3 has 18 residues. CDR3 bases: TGTGCCAGCAGCTTGGCGCAACCATACAGGGGAAATACTGACGAGCAGTACTTC. This encodes CASSLAQPYRGNTDEQYF.

This clone has a handful of counts. The V gene is TRBV27, the J gene TRBJ2-7, with D possibly TRBD1 on 5 matching bases. Germline assignment: CDR1 MNHEY and CDR2 SMNVEV (reference sequence). With 5 bases removed from V and 6 bases from J, the gap between germline ends came to 8 bases. The CDR3 is made up of 11 amino acids. The CDR3 loop reads CASSEGAEQYF. CDR3 DNA sequence: TGTGCCAGCAGTGAAGGGGCCGAGCAGTACTTC.

This clone occurred a few times. The chain recombines TRBV5-6 with TRBJ2-5, with D uncertain. The CDR3 sequence is 15 residues long. V dropped 5 bases and J dropped 4 bases, with 18 bases sitting between them. The germline CDR1 and CDR2 sequences are SGHDT and YYEEEE. The CDR3 nucleotides read TGTGCCAGCAGGCCCGCCGGGCGCTGGACAGAGACCCAGTACTTC. This gives the protein CASRPAGRWTETQYF.

The chain combines TRBV27 with TRBJ2-7; the D gene is possibly TRBD2 (5 bases). Germline assignment: CDR1 MNHEY and CDR2 SMNVEV (reference sequence). Deletions cut 4 bases from V and 0 bases from J, with 10 bases between. The CDR3 has 14 residues. CDR3 bases: TGTGCCAGCAGTTATAGCGCGAGCTCCTACGAGCAGTACTTC. The encoded protein is CASSYSASSYEQYF.

The V and J genes are TRBV27 and TRBJ2-7; 9 positions agree with TRBD2. With V trimmed by 4 bases and J by 3 bases, 1 base remained unmatched. The CDR3 is 13 amino acids. Germline CDR1 reads MNHEY; CDR2 reads SMNVEV (reference sequence). In nucleotides, the CDR3 is TGTGCCAGCAGTTCGACTAGCGGCTACGAGCAGTACTTC. Its protein is CASSSTSGYEQYF.

As DNA, the CDR3 is TGTGCCAGCAGCTTGGCACAGGCCCGCGAGCCCCAGCATTTT. Its translation is CASSLAQAREPQHF. The V gene is TRBV5-6, the J gene TRBJ1-5, with TRBD1 as a possible D gene (5 bases). V lost 0 bases, J lost 8 bases, and 12 bases lay in between. This CDR3 region has 14 residues. Germline values: CDR1 SGHDT, CDR2 YYEEEE.

The chain carries TRBV14 and TRBJ2-7; maybe TRBD1 (7 bases). Germline CDR1 is SGHDN and CDR2 is FVKESK. V was pared by 1 base and J by 2 bases, with 12 bases between. There are 15 residues in the CDR3. The CDR3 spells CASSQGQGGAYEQYF. The CDR3 coding sequence is TGTGCCAGCAGCCAAGGACAGGGAGGCGCCTACGAGCAGTACTTC.

V gene TRBV2 combines with J gene TRBJ1-2; possible D gene TRBD1, 5 bases. Germline V gene sequence: CDR1 SNHLY, CDR2 FYNNEI. The CDR3 consists of 13 residues. V shed 9 bases and J shed 7 bases, with 18 bases lying between them. CDR3 in DNA: TGTGCCAGATCCGCCGAGGGGCAAGGTGGCTACACCTTC. Translation gives CARSAEGQGGYTF.

The chain uses TRBV7-9 and TRBJ2-1; D gene unclear. The CDR3 sequence is 15 residues long. V was clipped by 1 base and J by 7 bases, with 14 bases between them. CDR1 SEHNR and CDR2 FQNEAQ come from the germline V gene (reference sequence). CDR3 in amino acids: CASSLVSQAENEQFF. The CDR3 DNA reads as TGTGCCAGCAGCTTAGTGAGCCAGGCTGAGAATGAGCAGTTCTTC.

The chain couples TRBV13 to TRBJ2-3; 9 positions agree with TRBD2. Germline CDR1 reads PRHDT; CDR2 reads FYEKMQ (reference sequence). This CDR3 is built from 14 residues. V lost 6 bases, J lost 4 bases, and 5 bases stayed unmatched. The CDR3 sequence is CASSGTSLSDTQYF. As DNA, the CDR3 is TGTGCCAGCAGTGGGACTAGCTTGTCAGATACGCAGTATTTT.

The V gene is TRBV27, the J gene TRBJ1-5; D perhaps matches TRBD1 (6 bases). This CDR3 contains 13 residues. Germline assignment: CDR1 MNHEY and CDR2 SMNVEV (reference sequence). V gave up 5 bases and J gave up 4 bases, with 9 bases separating them. The CDR3 loop is CASSRGGNQPQHF. CDR3 DNA sequence: TGTGCCAGCAGTCGAGGGGGGAATCAGCCCCAGCATTTT.

This sequence joins TRBV5-1 and TRBJ1-2, with 7 nucleotides matching TRBD1. Per germline, CDR1 SGHRS and CDR2 YFSETQ. The trim removed 1 base at V and 6 bases at J, leaving 6 bases unmatched. The CDR3 has 14 amino acids. In DNA form, the CDR3 reads TGCGCCAGCAGCTTGACAGGGGCATGGGATGGCTACACCTTC. Translated: CASSLTGAWDGYTF.

This clone was picked up a small number of times. The chain employs TRBV29-1 and TRBJ2-4, with a tentative D call TRBD1 (6 bases). Germline-derived CDR1 and CDR2 are SQVTM and ANQGSEA. This CDR3 contains 14 residues. The germline V and J ends were trimmed by 3 bases and 1 base, with 10 bases remaining between them. The CDR3 region has the DNA TGCAGCGTTGAGGATGGGGGCGCCAAAAACATTCAGTACTTC. This translates into CSVEDGGAKNIQYF.

This clone was counted only a few times. The V gene is TRBV5-1, the J gene TRBJ2-4; 7 nucleotides align to TRBD2. There are 17 residues in the CDR3. Trimming cost V 4 bases and J 0 bases; bases outside gene matches: 10. CDR1 and CDR2 (germline): SGHRS, YFSETQ. CDR3 sequence: CASSIGTTGLAKNIQYF. CDR3 in DNA: TGCGCCAGCAGCATTGGGACTACCGGATTAGCCAAAAACATTCAGTACTTC.

V usage is TRBV5-1 and J usage is TRBJ2-7, with D possibly matching TRBD1 (6 bases). CDR1 and CDR2 (germline): SGHRS, YFSETQ. CDR3 length: 15 residues. V was pared by 1 base and J by 0 bases, with 11 bases between. CDR3 sequence (DNA): TGCGCCAGCAGCTTGACAGGGCGGTTCTCCTACGAGCAGTACTTC. This gives the protein CASSLTGRFSYEQYF.

This chain's CDR3 is CASSMEGASNQPQHF. In nucleotides, the CDR3 is TGTGCCAGTAGTATGGAGGGGGCCAGCAATCAGCCCCAGCATTTT. V usage is TRBV19 and J usage is TRBJ1-5; 7 nucleotides match TRBD1. The V and J ends lost 3 bases and 1 base, in that order; junction bases with no gene match: 3. Germline CDR1 LNHDA, CDR2 SQIVND (reference sequence). This CDR3 is 15 amino acids long.

V is TRBV19 and J is TRBJ2-5; 8 bases are shared with TRBD1. CDR3 length: 13 residues. The V gene's germline CDR1 is LNHDA and CDR2 SQIVND (reference sequence). V was pared by 5 bases and J by 5 bases, with 4 bases of the junction left unmatched. The CDR3 bases are TGTGCCAGTAGTTTACGACAGGGGGAGACCCAGTACTTC. It is translated as CASSLRQGETQYF.

This chain uses TRBV27 with TRBJ1-2, with 7 bases lining up with TRBD1. Trimming cost V 5 bases and J 6 bases; bases outside gene matches: 12. The germline CDR1 and CDR2 sequences are MNHEY and SMNVEV (reference sequence). The length of the CDR3 is 15 residues. In DNA form, the CDR3 reads TGTGCCAGCAGTAGGAGGACAGGAGGGTACAATGGCTACACCTTC. Protein sequence: CASSRRTGGYNGYTF.

The genes are TRBV19 and TRBJ2-1; D is ambiguous. The germline CDR1 and CDR2 sequences are LNHDA and SQIVND (reference sequence). The length of the CDR3 is 13 residues. The V end lost 1 base, the J end lost 4 bases, and 5 bases lay between the germline ends. CDR3 DNA: TGTGCCAGTAGTATAGGGGGATACAATGAGCAGTTCTTC. It translates to CASSIGGYNEQFF.

The chain couples TRBV13 to TRBJ2-7; 10 positions agree with TRBD2. This CDR3 spans 18 amino acids. The trim removed 1 base at V and 9 bases at J, leaving 18 bases unmatched. The germline gives CDR1 PRHDT, CDR2 FYEKMQ (reference sequence). CDR3 in amino acids: CASSLVGLTSGIDVGQYF. Written as DNA, the CDR3 is TGTGCCAGCAGCTTAGTGGGGTTAACTAGCGGGATAGACGTCGGGCAGTACTTC.

This clone was detected only once. The gene calls are TRBV30 and TRBJ2-1; D tentatively reads TRBD1 or TRBD2 (5 bases each). The CDR3 contains 14 residues. Germline V gene lookup returns CDR1 GTSNPN and CDR2 SVGIG (reference sequence). V lost 4 bases, J lost 3 bases, and 13 bases lay in between. CDR3 bases: TGTGCCTGGAACTCCGGGACCATCTACAATGAGCAGTTCTTC. Translating it yields CAWNSGTIYNEQFF.

CDR3 in amino acids: CAWSDSPGNEKLFF. The CDR3 DNA is TGTGCCTGGAGTGACTCTCCAGGTAATGAAAAACTGTTTTTT. The chain recombines TRBV30 with TRBJ1-4; no firm D call. CDR1 and CDR2 from the germline V gene are GTSNPN and SVGIG (reference sequence). Trimming shortened V by 1 base and J by 4 bases, and 10 bases separated the two germline ends. The CDR3 is 14 residues long.